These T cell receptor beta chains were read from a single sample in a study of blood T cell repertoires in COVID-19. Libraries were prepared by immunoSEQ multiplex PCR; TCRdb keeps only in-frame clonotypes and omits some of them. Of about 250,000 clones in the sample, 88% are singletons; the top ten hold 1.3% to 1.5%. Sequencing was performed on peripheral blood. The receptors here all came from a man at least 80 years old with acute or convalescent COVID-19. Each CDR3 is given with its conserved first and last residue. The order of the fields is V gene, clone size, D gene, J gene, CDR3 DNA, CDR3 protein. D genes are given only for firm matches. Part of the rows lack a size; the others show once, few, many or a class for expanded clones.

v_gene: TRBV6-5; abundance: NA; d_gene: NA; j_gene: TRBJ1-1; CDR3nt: TGTGCCAGCAGCCGGGGCCTACCCGAGGGGGCTGAAGCTTTCTTT; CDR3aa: CASSRGLPEGAEAFF
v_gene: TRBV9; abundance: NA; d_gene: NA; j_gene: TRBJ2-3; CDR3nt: TGTGCCAGCAGTGAGTACGGTAGCACAGATACGCAGTATTTT; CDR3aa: CASSEYGSTDTQYF
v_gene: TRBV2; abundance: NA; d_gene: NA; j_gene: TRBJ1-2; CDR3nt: TGTGCCAGCAGTGTTGATAGTGGCTACACCTTC; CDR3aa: CASSVDSGYTF
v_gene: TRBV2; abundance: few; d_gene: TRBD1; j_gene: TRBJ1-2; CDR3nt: TGTGCCAGCACCGCGGACAGGGACTATGGCTACACCTTC; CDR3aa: CASTADRDYGYTF
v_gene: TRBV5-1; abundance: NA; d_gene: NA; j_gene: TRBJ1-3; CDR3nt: TGCGCCAGCAGCTGGACAGCCCCGGGAAACTCTGGAAACACCATATATTTT; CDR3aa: CASSWTAPGNSGNTIYF
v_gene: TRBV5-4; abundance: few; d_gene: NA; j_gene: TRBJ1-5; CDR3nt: TGTGCCAGCAGCCAGGGCGGGGCCAATCAGCCCCAGCATTTT; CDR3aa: CASSQGGANQPQHF
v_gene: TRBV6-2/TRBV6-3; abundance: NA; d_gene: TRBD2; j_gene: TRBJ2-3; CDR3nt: TGTGCCAGCAGTTACTCTGCGGGGGACACGCAGTATTTT; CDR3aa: CASSYSAGDTQYF
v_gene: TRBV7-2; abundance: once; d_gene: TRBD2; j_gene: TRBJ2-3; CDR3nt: TGTGCCAGCAGCTTAGAATTAGCGGGTGATACAGATACGCAGTATTTT; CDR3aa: CASSLELAGDTDTQYF
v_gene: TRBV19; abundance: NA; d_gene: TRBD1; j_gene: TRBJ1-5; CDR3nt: TGTGCCAGTAGTAGAAGATTGACAGGGGGCAGTGGCAATCAGCCCCAGCATTTT; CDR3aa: CASSRRLTGGSGNQPQHF
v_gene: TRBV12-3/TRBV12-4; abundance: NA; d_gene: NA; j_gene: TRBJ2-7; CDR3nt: TGTGCCAGCAGCGCAGGGGAGCCAAACGAGCAGTACTTC; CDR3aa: CASSAGEPNEQYF
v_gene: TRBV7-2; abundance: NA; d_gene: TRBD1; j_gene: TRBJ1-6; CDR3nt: TGTGCCAGCAGCTTAAACAGGGGCTTGGATTCACCCCTCCACTTT; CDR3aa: CASSLNRGLDSPLHF
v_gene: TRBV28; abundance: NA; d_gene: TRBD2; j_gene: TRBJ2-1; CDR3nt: TGTGCCAGTTGGGGCGGCGGGGGCTCCTACAATGAGCAGTTCTTC; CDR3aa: CASWGGGGSYNEQFF
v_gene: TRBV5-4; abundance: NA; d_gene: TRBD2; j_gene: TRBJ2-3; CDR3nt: TGTGCCAGCGGCCCGGAAGGACTAGCCGATACGCAGTATTTT; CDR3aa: CASGPEGLADTQYF
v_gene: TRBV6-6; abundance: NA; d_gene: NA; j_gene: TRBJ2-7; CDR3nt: TGTGCCAGCGGGCTCGATAGCGCGACCCTCTACGAGCAGTACTTC; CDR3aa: CASGLDSATLYEQYF
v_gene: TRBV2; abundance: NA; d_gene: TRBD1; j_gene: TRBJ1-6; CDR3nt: TGTGCCAGCAGTCTACAGGGGAGTGGTAATTCACCCCTCCACTTT; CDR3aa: CASSLQGSGNSPLHF
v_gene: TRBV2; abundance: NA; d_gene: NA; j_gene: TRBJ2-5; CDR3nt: TGTGCCAGCACGAGGAGGCAGTCGGGGGTTTCCTCCCGGCAGGAGACCCAGTACTTC; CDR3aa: CASTRRQSGVSSRQETQYF
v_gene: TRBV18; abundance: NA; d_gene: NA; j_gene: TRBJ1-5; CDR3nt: TGTGCCAGCTCACCAACCCGTGAGACATATCAGCCCCAGCATTTT; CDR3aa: CASSPTRETYQPQHF
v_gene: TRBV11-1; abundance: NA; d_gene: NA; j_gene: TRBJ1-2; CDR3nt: TGTGCCAGCAGCCACTCACTTAGCGGCTACACCTTC; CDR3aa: CASSHSLSGYTF
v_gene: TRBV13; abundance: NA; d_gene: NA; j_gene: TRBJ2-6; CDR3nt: TGTGCCAGCAGCTCGAGTCCGCGGGACAGCCTCCTCTCTGGGGCCAACGTCCTGACTTTC; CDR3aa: CASSSSPRDSLLSGANVLTF
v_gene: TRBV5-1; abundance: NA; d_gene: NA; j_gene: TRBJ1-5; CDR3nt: TGCGCCAGCAGCTTGGATGGCAGTAGCAATCAGCCCCAGCATTTT; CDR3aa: CASSLDGSSNQPQHF
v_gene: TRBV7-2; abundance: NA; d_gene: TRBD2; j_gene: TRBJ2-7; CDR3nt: TGTGCCAGCAGCTTAGATCTAGCGGGAGGATACGAGCAGTACTTC; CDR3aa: CASSLDLAGGYEQYF
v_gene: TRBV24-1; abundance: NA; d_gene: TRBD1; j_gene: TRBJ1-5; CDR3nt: TGTGCCACCAGTGAGTCCGGGACAGAATATCAGCCCCAGCATTTT; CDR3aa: CATSESGTEYQPQHF
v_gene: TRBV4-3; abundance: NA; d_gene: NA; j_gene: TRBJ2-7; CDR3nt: TGCGCCAGCAGCCCAGACAGGAAGGTCAGCGGCGAGCAGTACTTC; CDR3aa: CASSPDRKVSGEQYF
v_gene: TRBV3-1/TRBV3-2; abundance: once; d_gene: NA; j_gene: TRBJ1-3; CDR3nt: TGTGCCAGCAGCCAAGATCAGAGACTGGGGGCTCGTATAAACACCATATATTTT; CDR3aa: CASSQDQRLGARINTIYF
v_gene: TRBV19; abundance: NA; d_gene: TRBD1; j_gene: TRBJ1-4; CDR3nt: TGTGCCAGCGGTGACAGGGGGCATGAAAAACTGTTTTTT; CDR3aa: CASGDRGHEKLFF
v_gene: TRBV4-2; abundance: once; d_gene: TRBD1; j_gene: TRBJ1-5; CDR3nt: TGTGCCAGCAGCCAGGCTCTTACAGGGGCTCAGCCCCAGCATTTT; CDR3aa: CASSQALTGAQPQHF
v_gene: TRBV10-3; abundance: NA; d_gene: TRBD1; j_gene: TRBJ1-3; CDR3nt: TGTGCCATCGGAAAGGGGGCGCCTGGAAACACCATATATTTT; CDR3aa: CAIGKGAPGNTIYF
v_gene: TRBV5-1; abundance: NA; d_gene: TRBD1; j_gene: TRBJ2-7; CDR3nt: TGCGCCAGCAGCCCCGGGACAGGGGTTTACGAGCAGTACTTC; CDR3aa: CASSPGTGVYEQYF
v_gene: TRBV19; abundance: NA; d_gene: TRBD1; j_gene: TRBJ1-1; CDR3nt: TGTGCCAGTAATAGTTGGGGACAGGGGAACACTGAAGCTTTCTTT; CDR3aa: CASNSWGQGNTEAFF
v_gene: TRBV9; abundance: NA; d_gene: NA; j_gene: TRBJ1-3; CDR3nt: TGTGCCAGCAGCGTAGGGGAGGGCCTCGGGAACACCATATATTTT; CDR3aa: CASSVGEGLGNTIYF